This T cell receptor (beta chain) was profiled in a study of cytomegalovirus exposure and HLA in healthy donors. A note on this clone: The antigen is unknown.

Each donor's status was that of a healthy bone marrow donor. V was cut by 7 bases and J by 5 bases, with 18 bases left in between. The length of the CDR3 is 15 residues. In germline, CDR1 is SGHRS, CDR2 YFSETQ. General study results and limits: Usually a TCR sequence was rare, but some public TCRs were found in many donors. Researchers catalogued approximately 160 TCR beta chains as cytomegalovirus-associated.

Primers for the PCR totalled 60 Vbeta and 13 Jbeta. Measured with immunoSEQ multiplex PCR; TCRdb has only the in-frame clones, and not every one. The sample has some 170,000 clones, around 80% seen once. Sequencing input: PBMCs. This sequence was found in a woman aged 40 to 49 in good health and CMV-seronegative. V usage is TRBV5-1 and J usage is TRBJ2-2; D is perhaps TRBD2 (5 bases). CDR3 coding DNA: TGCGCCAGCGGGCCTGAGGGTAGTGGAACCGGGGAGCTGTTTTTT. This translates into CASGPEGSGTGELFF.